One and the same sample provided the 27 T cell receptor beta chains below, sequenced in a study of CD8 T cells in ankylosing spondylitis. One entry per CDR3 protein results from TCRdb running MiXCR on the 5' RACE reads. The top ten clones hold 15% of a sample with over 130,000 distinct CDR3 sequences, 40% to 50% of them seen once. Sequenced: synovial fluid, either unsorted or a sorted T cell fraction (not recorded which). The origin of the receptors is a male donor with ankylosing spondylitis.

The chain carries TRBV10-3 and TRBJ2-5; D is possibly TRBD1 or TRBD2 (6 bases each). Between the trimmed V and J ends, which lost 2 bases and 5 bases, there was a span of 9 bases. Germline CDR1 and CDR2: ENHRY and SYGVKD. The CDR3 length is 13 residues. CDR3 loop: CAISEIGGETQYF. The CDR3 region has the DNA TGTGCCATCAGTGAGATAGGGGGGGAGACCCAGTACTTC.

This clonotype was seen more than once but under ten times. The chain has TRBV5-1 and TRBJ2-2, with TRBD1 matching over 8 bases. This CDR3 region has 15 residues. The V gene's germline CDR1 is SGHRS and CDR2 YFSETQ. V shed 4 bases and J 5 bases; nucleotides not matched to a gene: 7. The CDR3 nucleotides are TGCGCCAGCAGCCCCGGACAGGGACCTACCGGGGAGCTGTTTTTT. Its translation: CASSPGQGPTGELFF. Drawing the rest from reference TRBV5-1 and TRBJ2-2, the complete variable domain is KAGVTQTPRYLIKTRGQQVTLSCSPISGHRSVSWYQQTPGQGLQFLFEYFSETQRNKGNFPGRFSGRQFSNSRSEMNVSTLELGDSALYLCASSPGQGPTGELFFGEGSRLTVL.

CDR3 sequence (DNA): TGCGCCAGCAACGACAATCGCAATGAGCAGTTCTTC. Protein sequence: CASNDNRNEQFF. The rearrangement uses TRBV4-1 and TRBJ2-1; D is uncertain. CDR1 MGHRA and CDR2 YSYEKL come from the germline V gene. Trimming pared 7 bases from V and 6 bases from J, leaving 10 bases between. The CDR3 extends over 12 amino acids.

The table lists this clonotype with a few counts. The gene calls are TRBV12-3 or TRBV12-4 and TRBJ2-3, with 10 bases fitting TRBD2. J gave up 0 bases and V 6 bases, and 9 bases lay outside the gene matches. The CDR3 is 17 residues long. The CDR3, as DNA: TGTGCCAGCAGGAGACTAGCGGGCCGAATAAGCACAGATACGCAGTATTTT. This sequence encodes CASRRLAGRISTDTQYF.

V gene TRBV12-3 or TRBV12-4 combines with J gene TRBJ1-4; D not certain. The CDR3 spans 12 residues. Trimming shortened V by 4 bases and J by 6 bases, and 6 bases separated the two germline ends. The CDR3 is CASSYWDEKLFF. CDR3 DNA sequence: TGTGCCAGCAGTTATTGGGATGAAAAACTGTTTTTT.

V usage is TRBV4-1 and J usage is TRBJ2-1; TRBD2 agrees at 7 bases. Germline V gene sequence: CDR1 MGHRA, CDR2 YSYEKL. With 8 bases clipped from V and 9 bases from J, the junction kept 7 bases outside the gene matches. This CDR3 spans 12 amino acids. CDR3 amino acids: CASRGRGSEQFF. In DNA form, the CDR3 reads TGCGCCAGCCGGGGGAGGGGAAGTGAGCAGTTCTTC.

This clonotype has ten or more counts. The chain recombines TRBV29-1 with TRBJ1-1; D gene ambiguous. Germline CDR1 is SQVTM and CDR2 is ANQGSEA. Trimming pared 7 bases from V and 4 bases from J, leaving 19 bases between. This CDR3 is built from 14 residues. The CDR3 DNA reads TGCAGCGCCTCCCCGGGTCTAAGTCTCACTGAAGCTTTCTTT. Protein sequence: CSASPGLSLTEAFF.

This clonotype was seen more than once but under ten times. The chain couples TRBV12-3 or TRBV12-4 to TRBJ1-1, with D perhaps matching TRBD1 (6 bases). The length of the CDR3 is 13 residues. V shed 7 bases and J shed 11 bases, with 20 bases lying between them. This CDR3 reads CASNPRRGAGAFF. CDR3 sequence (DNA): TGTGCCAGCAACCCCCGCCGGGGGGCTGGGGCTTTCTTT.

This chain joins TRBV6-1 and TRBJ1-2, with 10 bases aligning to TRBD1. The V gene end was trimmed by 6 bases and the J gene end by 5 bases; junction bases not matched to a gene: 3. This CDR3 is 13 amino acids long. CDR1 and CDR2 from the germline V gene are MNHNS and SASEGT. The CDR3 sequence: CASRRTGGYGYTF. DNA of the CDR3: TGTGCCAGCAGACGGACAGGGGGTTATGGCTACACCTTC.

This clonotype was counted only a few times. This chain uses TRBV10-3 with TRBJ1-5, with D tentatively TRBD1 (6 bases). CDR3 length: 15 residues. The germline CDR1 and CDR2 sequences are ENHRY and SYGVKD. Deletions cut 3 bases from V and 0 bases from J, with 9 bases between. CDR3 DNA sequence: TGTGCCATCAGTGAAAGGGGGGTTAGCAATCAGCCCCAGCATTTT. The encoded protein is CAISERGVSNQPQHF.

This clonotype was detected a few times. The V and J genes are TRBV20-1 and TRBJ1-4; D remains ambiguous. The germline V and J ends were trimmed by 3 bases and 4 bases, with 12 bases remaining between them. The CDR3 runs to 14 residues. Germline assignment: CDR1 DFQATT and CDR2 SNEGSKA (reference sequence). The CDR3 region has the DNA TGCAGTGCTAGGACACCGGTTGATAATGAAAAACTGTTTTTT. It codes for CSARTPVDNEKLFF.

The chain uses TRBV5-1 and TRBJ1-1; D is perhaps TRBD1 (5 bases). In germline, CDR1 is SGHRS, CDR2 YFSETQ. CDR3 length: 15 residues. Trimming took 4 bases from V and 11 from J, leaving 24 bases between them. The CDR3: CASSPSPGLSRGAFF. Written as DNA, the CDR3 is TGCGCCAGCAGCCCTTCACCGGGACTCTCTCGCGGGGCTTTCTTT.

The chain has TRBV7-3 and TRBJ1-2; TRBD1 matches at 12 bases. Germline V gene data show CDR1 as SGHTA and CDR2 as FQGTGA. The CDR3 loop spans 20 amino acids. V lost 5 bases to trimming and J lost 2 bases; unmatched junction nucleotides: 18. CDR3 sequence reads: CASSTAPVGDRGRLNYGYTF. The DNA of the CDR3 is TGTGCCAGCAGCACGGCCCCCGTGGGGGACAGGGGGCGGTTAAACTATGGCTACACCTTC.

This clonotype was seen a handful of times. CDR3 region: CATNREKGTGPPLSGNTIYF. The CDR3 DNA reads as TGTGCCACCAACCGAGAGAAAGGGACAGGGCCCCCTCTCTCTGGAAACACCATATATTTT. The genes are TRBV12-3 or TRBV12-4 and TRBJ1-3, with TRBD1 matching 9 bases. V lost 10 bases and J lost 0; bases outside the gene matches: 22. The CDR3 runs 20 residues.

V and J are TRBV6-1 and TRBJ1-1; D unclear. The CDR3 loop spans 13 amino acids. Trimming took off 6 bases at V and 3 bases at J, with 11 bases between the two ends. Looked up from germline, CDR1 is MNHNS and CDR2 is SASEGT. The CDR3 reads CASRAYIHTEAFF. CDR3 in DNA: TGTGCCAGCAGGGCTTACATACACACTGAAGCTTTCTTT.

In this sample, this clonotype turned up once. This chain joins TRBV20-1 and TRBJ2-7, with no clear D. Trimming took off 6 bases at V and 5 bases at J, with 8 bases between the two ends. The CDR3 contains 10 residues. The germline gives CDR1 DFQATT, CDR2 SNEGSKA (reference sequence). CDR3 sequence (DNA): TGCAGTGCCTGGGCGGACGAGCAGTACTTC. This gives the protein CSAWADEQYF.

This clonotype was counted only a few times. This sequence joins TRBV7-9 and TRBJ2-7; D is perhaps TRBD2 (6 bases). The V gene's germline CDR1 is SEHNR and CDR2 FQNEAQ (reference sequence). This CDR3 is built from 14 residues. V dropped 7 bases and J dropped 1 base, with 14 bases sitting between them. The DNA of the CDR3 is TGTGCCAGCAATCAAGCGGGCTCATCCTACGAGCAGTACTTC. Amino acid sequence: CASNQAGSSYEQYF.

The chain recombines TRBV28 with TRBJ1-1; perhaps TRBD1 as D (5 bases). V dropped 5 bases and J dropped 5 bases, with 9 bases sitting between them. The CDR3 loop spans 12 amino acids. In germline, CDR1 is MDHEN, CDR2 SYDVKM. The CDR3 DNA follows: TGTGCCAGCAGTAGTGGGGGAACTGAAGCTTTCTTT. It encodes CASSSGGTEAFF.

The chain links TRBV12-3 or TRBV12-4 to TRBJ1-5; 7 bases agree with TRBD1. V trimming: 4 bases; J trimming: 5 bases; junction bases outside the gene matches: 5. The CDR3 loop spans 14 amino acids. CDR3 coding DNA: TGTGCCAGCAGTTGCGACAGGGCCGATCAGCCCCAGCATTTT. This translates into CASSCDRADQPQHF.

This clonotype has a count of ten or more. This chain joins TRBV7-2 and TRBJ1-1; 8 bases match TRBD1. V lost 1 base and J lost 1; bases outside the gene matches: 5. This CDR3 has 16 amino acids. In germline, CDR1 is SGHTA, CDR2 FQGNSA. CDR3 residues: CASSLVAGTGNTEAFF. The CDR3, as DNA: TGTGCCAGCAGCTTAGTAGCGGGGACAGGGAACACTGAAGCTTTCTTT. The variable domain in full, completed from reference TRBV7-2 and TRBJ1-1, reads GAGVSQSPSNKVTEKGKDVELRCDPISGHTALYWYRQSLGQGLEFLIYFQGNSAPDKSGLPSDRFSAERTGGSVSTLTIQRTQQEDSAVYLCASSLVAGTGNTEAFFGQGTRLTVV.

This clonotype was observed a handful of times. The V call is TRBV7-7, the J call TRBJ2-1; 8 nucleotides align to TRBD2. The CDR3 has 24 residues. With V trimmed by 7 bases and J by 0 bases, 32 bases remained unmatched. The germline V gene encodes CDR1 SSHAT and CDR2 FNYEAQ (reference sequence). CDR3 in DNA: TGTGCCAGCATACCGCTGTGGGGCCGGAGTAGGAAAGAGCGGGGGTCCGACTCCTACAATGAGCAGTTCTTC. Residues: CASIPLWGRSRKERGSDSYNEQFF.

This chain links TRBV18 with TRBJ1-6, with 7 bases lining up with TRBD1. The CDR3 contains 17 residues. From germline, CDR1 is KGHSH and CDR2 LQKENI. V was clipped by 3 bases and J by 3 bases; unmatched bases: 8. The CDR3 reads CASSPTDRALYNSPLHF. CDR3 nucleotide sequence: TGTGCCAGCTCACCCACCGACAGGGCCCTCTATAATTCACCCCTCCACTTT.

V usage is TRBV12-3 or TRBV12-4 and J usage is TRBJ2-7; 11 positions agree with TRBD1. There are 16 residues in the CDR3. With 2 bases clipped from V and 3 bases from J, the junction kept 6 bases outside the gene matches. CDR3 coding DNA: TGTGCCAGCAGTTTATCGGGACAGGGGGTTTACTACGAGCAGTACTTC. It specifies CASSLSGQGVYYEQYF.

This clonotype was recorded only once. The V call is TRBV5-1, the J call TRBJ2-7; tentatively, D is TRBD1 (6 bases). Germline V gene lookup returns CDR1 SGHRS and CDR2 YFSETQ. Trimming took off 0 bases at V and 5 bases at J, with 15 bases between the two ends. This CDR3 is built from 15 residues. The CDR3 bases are TGCGCCAGCAGCTTGGCCAAGCCAGGGGACCACGAGCAGTACTTC. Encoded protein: CASSLAKPGDHEQYF.

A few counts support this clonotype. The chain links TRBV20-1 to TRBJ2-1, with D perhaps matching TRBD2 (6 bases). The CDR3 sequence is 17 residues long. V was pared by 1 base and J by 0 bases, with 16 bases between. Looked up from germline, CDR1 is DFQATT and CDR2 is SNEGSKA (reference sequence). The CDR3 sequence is CSARATLADSSYNEQFF. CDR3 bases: TGCAGTGCTAGAGCCACACTAGCCGATAGCTCCTACAATGAGCAGTTCTTC.

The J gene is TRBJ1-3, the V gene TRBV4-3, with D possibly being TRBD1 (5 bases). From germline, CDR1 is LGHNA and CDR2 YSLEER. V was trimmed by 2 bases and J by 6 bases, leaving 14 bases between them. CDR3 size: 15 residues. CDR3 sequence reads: CASSQIETEENTIYF. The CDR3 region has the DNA TGCGCCAGCAGCCAAATAGAGACAGAAGAAAACACCATATATTTT.

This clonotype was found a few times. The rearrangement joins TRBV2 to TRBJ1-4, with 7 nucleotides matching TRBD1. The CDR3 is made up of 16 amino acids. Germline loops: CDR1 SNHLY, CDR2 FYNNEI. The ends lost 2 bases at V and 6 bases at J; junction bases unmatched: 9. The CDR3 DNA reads TGTGCCAGCAGTGAATTCCAGGGGGGACGGTATGAAAAACTGTTTTTT. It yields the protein CASSEFQGGRYEKLFF.